The 9 T cell receptor beta chains in this list originate from one sample, sequenced in a study of long-term antiretroviral therapy in people with HIV (dated by TCRdb to 2021 to 2024). The immunoSEQ hsTCRB v3.0 assay was used at survey level resolution for TRB variable region sequencing. As stored in TCRdb, this immuneACCESS dataset retains in-frame rearrangements with V and J assigned. A fraction of the clones does not appear; measured against another copy, unresolved V genes explain less than half of the discrepancy, and the remainder lacks a known reason. This sample comprises tens of thousands of clones, 85% of them detected only once. The ten largest clonotypes hold 4.5% to 7% of the sample. Specimen: unsorted PBMCs, collected 3.1 years after starting antiretroviral therapy. All receptors come from a woman aged 45-59 years with HIV.

The CDR3 sequence is CASTLGGGATGANVLTF. In nucleotides, the CDR3 is TGTGCCAGCACCCTGGGAGGGGGGGCGACTGGGGCCAACGTCCTGACTTTC. The chain has TRBV5-6 and TRBJ2-6; a weak D match, TRBD2 (7 bases). The V end lost 6 bases, the J end lost 2 bases, and 18 bases lay between the germline ends. This CDR3 has 17 amino acids. Germline V CDR1 and CDR2: SGHDT, YYEEEE. Supplemented by reference TRBV5-6 and TRBJ2-6, the full variable domain reads DAGVTQSPTHLIKTRGQQVTLRCSPKSGHDTVSWYQQALGQGPQFIFQYYEEEERQRGNFPDRFSGHQFPNYSSELNVNALLLGDSALYLCASTLGGGATGANVLTFGAGSRLTVL.

The chain links TRBV6-5 to TRBJ2-2; no firm D call. The germline V gene has CDR1 MNHEY and CDR2 SVGAGI. The CDR3 covers 13 residues. V lost 6 bases to trimming and J lost 5 bases, with 10 bases between them. The CDR3 sequence is CASSPGYTGELFF. CDR3 in DNA: TGTGCCAGCAGCCCCGGGTATACCGGGGAGCTGTTTTTT.

This chain uses TRBV6-5 with TRBJ1-4; TRBD1 aligns across 10 bases. The CDR3 has 14 amino acids. With 7 bases clipped from V and 7 bases from J, the junction kept 6 bases outside the gene matches. Per germline, CDR1 MNHEY and CDR2 SVGAGI. DNA for the CDR3: TGTGCCAGCACCGCGGACAGGGGGGGTGAAAAACTGTTTTTT. It specifies CASTADRGGEKLFF.

V usage is TRBV4-1 and J usage is TRBJ2-5; D is perhaps TRBD2 (6 bases). The germline CDR1 and CDR2 sequences are MGHRA and YSYEKL. V was pared by 4 bases and J by 5 bases, with 11 bases between. The CDR3 runs to 13 residues. The CDR3 sequence: CASSPGGSETQYF. The CDR3 DNA reads as TGCGCCAGCAGCCCTGGAGGGTCCGAGACCCAGTACTTC.

V and J are TRBV5-1 and TRBJ2-1; a possible D gene is TRBD1 (6 bases). This CDR3 is built from 15 residues. The germline V gene has CDR1 SGHRS and CDR2 YFSETQ. V shed 1 base and J shed 7 bases, with 15 bases lying between them. CDR3 amino acids: CASSLSGAQGNEQFF. Here the CDR3 DNA reads TGCGCCAGCAGCTTGTCAGGGGCGCAGGGTAATGAGCAGTTCTTC.

The chain is built from TRBV5-6 and TRBJ2-2, with 8 bases lining up with TRBD1. Germline V CDR1 and CDR2: SGHDT, YYEEEE. V was clipped by 5 bases and J by 6 bases; unmatched bases: 9. The CDR3 extends over 15 amino acids. CDR3: CASRDGQGRAGELFF. The DNA for the CDR3 is TGTGCCAGCAGGGATGGACAGGGAAGGGCCGGGGAGCTGTTTTTT.

The chain couples TRBV2 to TRBJ1-2; no clear D. The ends were cut back, 3 bases at V and 6 bases at J, with 11 bases in the middle. CDR3 length equals 13 residues. CDR1 and CDR2 (germline): SNHLY, FYNNEI. CDR3 protein: CASSDGRSHGYTF. CDR3 nucleotides: TGTGCCAGCAGTGATGGGAGGAGCCATGGCTACACCTTC.

This clone turned up a few times. This chain joins TRBV7-9 and TRBJ1-3; perhaps TRBD1 as D (6 bases). With 5 bases removed from V and 0 bases from J, the gap between germline ends came to 14 bases. CDR3 length: 16 amino acids. Germline loops: CDR1 SEHNR, CDR2 FQNEAQ (reference sequence). CDR3 sequence (DNA): TGTGCCAGCAGCCCCCGGGACACAAGCTCTGGAAACACCATATATTTT. Amino acid sequence: CASSPRDTSSGNTIYF.

The chain links TRBV5-4 to TRBJ2-7, with TRBD1 as a possible D gene (5 bases). V was clipped by 4 bases and J by 2 bases, with 10 bases between them. The V gene's germline CDR1 is SGHNT and CDR2 YYREEE (reference sequence). The CDR3 length is 13 residues. The CDR3 spells CASSSWGTYEQYF. The CDR3 DNA follows: TGTGCCAGCAGCAGTTGGGGCACCTACGAGCAGTACTTC.